A single sample is the source of the 25 T cell receptor beta chains below, sequenced in a study of preoperative IRX-2 immunotherapy in early breast cancer. Only in-frame clones appear in the TCRdb table, and some are missing; sequencing was by immunoSEQ multiplex PCR. The sample lists tens of thousands of clones; about 95% were seen once. Indicated treatment: preoperative locoregional IRX-2 cytokine immunotherapy. The starting material was tumor tissue, obtained after IRX-2 immunotherapy. The receptor set was obtained from a human donor with breast cancer.

This chain connects TRBV5-1 to TRBJ1-6, with a tentative D call TRBD1 (5 bases). The CDR3 covers 13 residues. Deletions cut 2 bases from V and 10 bases from J, with 10 bases between. Germline V gene sequence: CDR1 SGHRS, CDR2 YFSETQ. The CDR3 nucleotides are TGCGCCAGCAGCTTACAGTCAGGGTCACCCCTCCACTTT. It translates to CASSLQSGSPLHF.

The rearrangement uses TRBV9 and TRBJ1-1; the D gene is possibly TRBD1 (5 bases). Per the germline V gene, CDR1 is SGDLS and CDR2 is YYNGEE. V lost 1 base to trimming and J lost 5 bases, with 24 bases between them. CDR3 size: 18 residues. CDR3 nucleotides: TGTGCCAGCAGCGTAAGGGGTACTGCGGGAGGGTCCCAAACTGAAGCTTTCTTT. It is translated as CASSVRGTAGGSQTEAFF.

The rearrangement joins TRBV18 to TRBJ2-7; possibly TRBD2 for D (6 bases). Trimming pared 2 bases from V and 2 bases from J, leaving 13 bases between. The germline gives CDR1 KGHSH, CDR2 LQKENI. This CDR3 comprises 15 residues. The CDR3 reads CASSPLGDFPYEQYF. Written as DNA, the CDR3 is TGTGCCAGCTCACCATTGGGGGACTTCCCCTACGAGCAGTACTTC.

This clone was seen just once. The V gene is TRBV5-8, the J gene TRBJ2-5; the match to TRBD1 covers 8 bases. The V gene's germline CDR1 is SGHTS and CDR2 YDEGEE. J lost 4 bases, V lost 4 bases, and 9 bases had no gene match. The CDR3 totals 15 residues. The CDR3: CASSRRTGNRETQYF. The CDR3 DNA reads as TGTGCCAGCAGCAGGCGGACAGGGAACAGAGAGACCCAGTACTTC.

This chain links TRBV2 with TRBJ1-1, with a weak D call TRBD1 (6 bases). Per germline, CDR1 SNHLY and CDR2 FYNNEI. The CDR3 length is 13 residues. V lost 8 bases to trimming and J lost 0 bases, with 10 bases between them. This CDR3 reads CASRGTMNTEAFF. The CDR3 coding sequence is TGTGCCAGCCGGGGGACAATGAACACTGAAGCTTTCTTT.

This clone was seen once. This chain joins TRBV7-3 and TRBJ1-2; 7 positions match TRBD1. The CDR3 is 13 residues long. V lost 5 bases, J lost 6 bases, and 6 bases stayed unmatched. The germline V gene encodes CDR1 SGHTA and CDR2 FQGTGA. CDR3: CASSRQGVDGYTF. CDR3 DNA sequence: TGTGCCAGCAGCCGGCAGGGGGTCGATGGCTACACCTTC.

This clone was detected only once. The CDR3 protein is CASSPLRDGSSNQPQHF. The CDR3 nucleotides read TGTGCCAGCAGTCCACTCCGGGACGGGTCTAGCAATCAGCCCCAGCATTTT. This chain links TRBV28 with TRBJ1-5; TRBD1 is a possible D gene (5 bases). V was cut by 5 bases and J by 0 bases, with 17 bases left in between. The germline gives CDR1 MDHEN, CDR2 SYDVKM. The CDR3 has 17 residues.

V and J are TRBV7-9 and TRBJ2-5; D possibly corresponds to TRBD2 (5 bases). This CDR3 comprises 14 residues. Per the germline V gene, CDR1 is SEHNR and CDR2 is FQNEAQ (reference sequence). The V gene lost 5 bases and the J gene lost 4 bases, with 14 bases spanning the gap. CDR3 nucleotides: TGTGCCAGCAGCCCAAGAGTAGAGGGAGAGACCCAGTACTTC. It specifies CASSPRVEGETQYF.

This rearrangement joins TRBV5-1 to TRBJ2-5; TRBD1 is a possible D gene (6 bases). The germline V gene encodes CDR1 SGHRS and CDR2 YFSETQ. V shed 0 bases and J shed 4 bases, with 10 bases lying between them. The CDR3 covers 14 residues. CDR3 sequence (DNA): TGCGCCAGCAGCTTGGAAACAGGGCGAGAGACCCAGTACTTC. It codes for CASSLETGRETQYF.

This clone has a handful of counts. The CDR3 region is CASSVRQGDQPQHF. In nucleotides, the CDR3 is TGTGCCAGCAGTGTCCGACAGGGGGATCAGCCCCAGCATTTT. V and J are TRBV6-1 and TRBJ1-5; TRBD1 matches 9 bases. CDR3 length: 14 amino acids. The trim removed 4 bases at V and 5 bases at J, leaving 3 bases unmatched. Germline lookup yields CDR1 MNHNS and CDR2 SASEGT.

The V and J genes are TRBV2 and TRBJ1-4; D is possibly TRBD1 (6 bases). Trimming stripped 4 bases from V and 8 bases from J, with 11 bases between. The CDR3 extends over 13 amino acids. Germline V gives CDR1 SNHLY, CDR2 FYNNEI. CDR3 bases: TGTGCCAGCAGTGGACTAACAGGGGAAAAACTGTTTTTT. Protein sequence: CASSGLTGEKLFF.

The genes are TRBV23-1 and TRBJ1-1, with D maybe TRBD1 (5 bases). TRBV23-1 belongs to the ORF category, with a function that is uncertain. The CDR3 sequence is 16 residues long. Trimming cost V 0 bases and J 2 bases, with 13 bases left between them. In DNA form, the CDR3 reads TGCGCCAGCAGTCAATCGCGTGGCGGACAAAACACTGAAGCTTTCTTT. Its translation is CASSQSRGGQNTEAFF.

This chain connects TRBV5-1 to TRBJ2-7, with D possibly being TRBD1 (7 bases). This CDR3 comprises 16 residues. Germline CDR1 and CDR2: SGHRS and YFSETQ. The V end lost 0 bases, the J end lost 3 bases, and 16 bases lay between the germline ends. This CDR3 reads CASSLAAGQPGYEQYF. The CDR3 DNA reads TGCGCCAGCAGCTTGGCCGCGGGACAGCCAGGCTACGAGCAGTACTTC.

The chain couples TRBV19 to TRBJ2-1; D tentatively fits TRBD1 or TRBD2 (5 bases each). Germline CDR1 and CDR2: LNHDA and SQIVND (reference sequence). The CDR3 is 13 residues long. The V end lost 8 bases, the J end lost 4 bases, and 12 bases lay between the germline ends. CDR3 protein: CASQGRGYNEQFF. The CDR3 bases are TGTGCCAGTCAGGGACGCGGGTACAATGAGCAGTTCTTC.

This chain uses TRBV29-1 with TRBJ1-2; tentative D call: TRBD1 (6 bases). The CDR3 is 16 amino acids. CDR1 SQVTM and CDR2 ANQGSEA come from the germline V gene. The ends were cut back, 7 bases at V and 0 bases at J, with 21 bases in the middle. CDR3 residues: CSAILDSVLANYGYTF. The CDR3 coding sequence is TGCAGCGCCATTTTGGACAGCGTCTTAGCTAACTATGGCTACACCTTC.

This chain connects TRBV7-3 to TRBJ2-7; 7 bases align to TRBD2. This CDR3 comprises 14 residues. V lost 7 bases, J lost 3 bases, and 9 bases stayed unmatched. CDR1 is SGHTA and CDR2 is FQGTGA in the germline V gene. The CDR3 DNA sequence: TGTGCCAGCAATAACGGGGGGTCCGACTACGAGCAGTACTTC. Protein: CASNNGGSDYEQYF.

This sequence joins TRBV5-6 and TRBJ2-1, with D possibly matching TRBD1 (5 bases). The CDR3 spans 13 residues. The germline CDR1 and CDR2 sequences are SGHDT and YYEEEE. V lost 4 bases and J 6 bases, leaving 11 bases between the germline ends. CDR3 region: CASSGPDSNEQFF. The CDR3 DNA reads as TGTGCCAGCAGCGGCCCTGACAGCAATGAGCAGTTCTTC.

The CDR3 here is CASSMFGTQYF. DNA for the CDR3: TGTGCCAGTAGTATGTTTGGGACCCAGTACTTC. This chain links TRBV19 with TRBJ2-5; D is undetermined. V lost 3 bases to trimming and J lost 7 bases, with 6 bases between them. The V gene's germline CDR1 is LNHDA and CDR2 SQIVND (reference sequence). The CDR3 is 11 amino acids. Full variable domain (missing parts from reference TRBV19 and TRBJ2-5): DGGITQSPKYLFRKEGQNVTLSCEQNLNHDAMYWYRQDPGQGLRLIYYSQIVNDFQKGDIAEGYSVSREKKESFPLTVTSAQKNPTAFYLCASSMFGTQYFGPGTRLLVL.

The chain carries TRBV7-3 and TRBJ2-7; 13 nucleotides line up with TRBD2. The J segment lost 4 bases and the V segment lost 3 bases, leaving 6 bases of the junction unmatched. CDR1 is SGHTA and CDR2 is FQGTGA in the germline V gene. This CDR3 is built from 16 residues. CDR3 coding DNA: TGTGCCAGCAGCTTTGGAGGGACTAGCGGGAAATACGAGCAGTACTTC. Translated: CASSFGGTSGKYEQYF.

V is TRBV23-1 and J is TRBJ1-2, with 7 bases that match TRBD1. TRBV23-1 is flagged as an ORF with uncertain function. There are 15 residues in the CDR3. With 5 bases clipped from V and 1 base from J, the junction kept 7 bases outside the gene matches. The CDR3 DNA sequence: TGCGCCAGCAGTTCCACAGGGGCGGGTAACTATGGCTACACCTTC. Translated: CASSSTGAGNYGYTF.

This rearrangement joins TRBV6-6 to TRBJ1-1; unclear D gene. V was clipped by 2 bases and J by 4 bases, with 5 bases between them. The CDR3 has 12 residues. Per the germline V gene, CDR1 is MNHNY and CDR2 is SVGAGI (reference sequence). The DNA for the CDR3 is TGTGCCAGCAGTTACGTGGCCACTGAAGCTTTCTTT. Protein product: CASSYVATEAFF.

The V gene is TRBV18, the J gene TRBJ2-1; 13 bases align to TRBD2. Trimming cost V 3 bases and J 7 bases; bases outside gene matches: 12. CDR1 KGHSH and CDR2 LQKENI come from the germline V gene. The CDR3 runs to 18 residues. The CDR3 DNA sequence: TGTGCCAGCTCACCTCGGGCAGGTGGGACTAGCGGGGTTAATGAGCAGTTCTTC. This codes for CASSPRAGGTSGVNEQFF. Full variable domain (outside the CDR3, taken from reference TRBV18 and TRBJ2-1): NAGVMQNPRHLVRRRGQEARLRCSPMKGHSHVYWYRQLPEEGLKFMVYLQKENIIDESGMPKERFSAEFPKEGPSILRIQQVVRGDSAAYFCASSPRAGGTSGVNEQFFGPGTRLTVL.

The chain employs TRBV9 and TRBJ1-1, with D hard to call. The CDR3 consists of 16 residues. V lost 0 bases, J lost 3 bases, and 15 bases lay in between. Germline CDR1 is SGDLS and CDR2 is YYNGEE. The CDR3, as DNA: TGTGCCAGCAGCGTAGTGTCGATGGGCCCCGACACTGAAGCTTTCTTT. Encoded protein: CASSVVSMGPDTEAFF.

This chain joins TRBV11-3 and TRBJ2-3; 10 bases map to TRBD2. The V gene end was trimmed by 1 base and the J gene end by 6 bases; junction bases not matched to a gene: 13. Germline CDR1 reads SGHNT; CDR2 reads YENEEA. CDR3 length: 18 amino acids. For the CDR3, the DNA is TGTGCCAGCAGCTTAGTGGGGGCTAGCGGGGGAACACTGGATACGCAGTATTTT. This encodes CASSLVGASGGTLDTQYF.

The chain combines TRBV27 with TRBJ2-1; 9 bases agree with TRBD2. There are 16 residues in the CDR3. Per germline, CDR1 MNHEY and CDR2 SMNVEV (reference sequence). Germline trimming cut 6 bases from V and 1 base from J; bases unmatched to any gene: 7. As DNA, the CDR3 is TGTGCCAGCAGAGAGTTCAGCGGGGGGTCCTACAATGAGCAGTTCTTC. Translation: CASREFSGGSYNEQFF.